Sequencing of this TCR beta chain was carried out in a study of cytomegalovirus exposure and HLA in healthy donors. Whole-study context: Earlier findings included about 120 million unique TCR beta sequences obtained from about 170 million T cells. Study-level results: According to an earlier analysis, most TCR beta V segments yielded productive rearrangements about 87% or about 30% of the time. Based on reports, TCR beta sequences accurately predicted HLA-A and HLA-B alleles for most subjects.

A remark on this clone: What it binds is unknown.

The V and J ends lost 6 bases and 1 base respectively, with 10 bases between them. The germline V gene has CDR1 SNHLY and CDR2 FYNNEI. This CDR3 comprises 13 residues. The primer mix had 60 Vbeta and 13 Jbeta primers. The method was immunoSEQ multiplex PCR; TCRdb's version includes in-frame clones alone and lacks a portion of them. This sample yields almost 80,000 clones, of which under 80% are seen a single time; less than 8% belongs to the top ten. Sample: PBMCs. The TCR sequence derives from a woman in her 50s in good health and CMV-seropositive. The rearrangement uses TRBV2 and TRBJ2-7, with a weak D call TRBD2 (5 bases). For the CDR3, the DNA is TGTGCCAGCAGCGAGGACTCGTCCTACGAGCAGTACTTC. The encoded protein is CASSEDSSYEQYF.